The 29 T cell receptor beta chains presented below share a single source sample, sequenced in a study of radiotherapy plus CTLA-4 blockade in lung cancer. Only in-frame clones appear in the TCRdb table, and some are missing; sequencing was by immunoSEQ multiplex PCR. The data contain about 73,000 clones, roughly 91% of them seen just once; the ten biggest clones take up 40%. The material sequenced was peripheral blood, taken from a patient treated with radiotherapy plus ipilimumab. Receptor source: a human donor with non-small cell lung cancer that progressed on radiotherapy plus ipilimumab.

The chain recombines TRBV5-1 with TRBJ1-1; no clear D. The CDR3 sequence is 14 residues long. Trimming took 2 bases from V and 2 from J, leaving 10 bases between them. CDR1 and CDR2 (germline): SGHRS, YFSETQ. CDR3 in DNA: TGCGCCAGCAGCTTTGTGGGGTCCAACACTGAAGCTTTCTTT. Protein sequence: CASSFVGSNTEAFF.

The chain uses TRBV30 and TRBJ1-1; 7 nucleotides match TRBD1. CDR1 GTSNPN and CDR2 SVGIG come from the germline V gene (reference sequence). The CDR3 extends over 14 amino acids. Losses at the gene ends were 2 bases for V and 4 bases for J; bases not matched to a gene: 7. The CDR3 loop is CAWSSQGISTEAFF. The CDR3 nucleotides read TGTGCCTGGAGTTCACAGGGGATCAGCACTGAAGCTTTCTTT.

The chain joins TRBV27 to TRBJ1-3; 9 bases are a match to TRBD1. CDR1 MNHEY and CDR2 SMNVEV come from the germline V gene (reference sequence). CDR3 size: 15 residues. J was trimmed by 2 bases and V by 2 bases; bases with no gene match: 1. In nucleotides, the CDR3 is TGTGCCAGCAGTTTAACAGGGGGCCCTGGAAACACCATATATTTT. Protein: CASSLTGGPGNTIYF.

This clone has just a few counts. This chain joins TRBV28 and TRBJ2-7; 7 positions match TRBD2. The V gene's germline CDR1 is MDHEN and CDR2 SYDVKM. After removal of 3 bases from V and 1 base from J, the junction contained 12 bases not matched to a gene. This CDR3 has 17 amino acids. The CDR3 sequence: CASSFPGRIGDSYEQYF. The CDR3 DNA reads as TGTGCCAGCAGTTTCCCCGGGAGGATTGGGGATTCCTACGAGCAGTACTTC.

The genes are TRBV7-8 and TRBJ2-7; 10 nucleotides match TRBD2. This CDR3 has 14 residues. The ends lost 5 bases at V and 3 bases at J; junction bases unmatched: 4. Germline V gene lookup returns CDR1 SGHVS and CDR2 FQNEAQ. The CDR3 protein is CASSLTSGNYEQYV. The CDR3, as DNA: TGTGCCAGCAGCCTAACTAGCGGGAACTACGAGCAGTACGTC.

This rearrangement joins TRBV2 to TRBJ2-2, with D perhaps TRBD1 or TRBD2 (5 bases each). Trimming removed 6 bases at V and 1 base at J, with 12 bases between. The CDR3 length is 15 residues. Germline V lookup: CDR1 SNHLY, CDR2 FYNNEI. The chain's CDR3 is CASRSGTVNTGELFF. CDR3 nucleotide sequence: TGTGCCAGCAGATCCGGGACGGTGAACACCGGGGAGCTGTTTTTT.

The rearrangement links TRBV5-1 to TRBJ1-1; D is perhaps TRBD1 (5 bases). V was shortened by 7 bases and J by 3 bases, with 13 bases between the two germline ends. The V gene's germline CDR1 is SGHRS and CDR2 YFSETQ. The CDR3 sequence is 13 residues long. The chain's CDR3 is CASGRAVDTEAFF. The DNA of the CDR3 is TGCGCCAGCGGCAGGGCGGTTGACACTGAAGCTTTCTTT.

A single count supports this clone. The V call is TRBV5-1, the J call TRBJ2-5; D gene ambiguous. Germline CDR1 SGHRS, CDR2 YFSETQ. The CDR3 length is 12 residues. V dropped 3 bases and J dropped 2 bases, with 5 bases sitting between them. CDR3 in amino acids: CASSSNQETQYF. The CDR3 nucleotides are TGCGCCAGCAGCTCCAATCAAGAGACCCAGTACTTC.

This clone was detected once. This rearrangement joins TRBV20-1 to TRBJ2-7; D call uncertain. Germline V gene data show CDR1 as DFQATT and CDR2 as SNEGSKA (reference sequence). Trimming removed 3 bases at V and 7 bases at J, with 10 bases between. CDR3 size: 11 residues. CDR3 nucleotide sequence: TGCAGTGCTAGGGTTGCGTGGGAGCAGTACTTC. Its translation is CSARVAWEQYF.

The CDR3 region has the DNA TGTGCCAGCAGCTTATGGGGGGGGTCACCCCTCCACTTT. This translates into CASSLWGGSPLHF. The chain recombines TRBV13 with TRBJ1-6; D is perhaps TRBD1 (5 bases). Germline CDR1 and CDR2: PRHDT and FYEKMQ (reference sequence). Trimming took off 2 bases at V and 10 bases at J, with 9 bases between the two ends. The CDR3 sequence is 13 residues long.

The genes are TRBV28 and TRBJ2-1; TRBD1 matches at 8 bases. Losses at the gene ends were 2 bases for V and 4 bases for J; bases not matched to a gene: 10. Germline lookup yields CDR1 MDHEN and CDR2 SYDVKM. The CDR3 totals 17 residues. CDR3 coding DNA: TGTGCCAGCAGTTTACCTGGACAGGGTGGGGGGTACAATGAGCAGTTCTTC. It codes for CASSLPGQGGGYNEQFF. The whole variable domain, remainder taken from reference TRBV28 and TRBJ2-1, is DVKVTQSSRYLVKRTGEKVFLECVQDMDHENMFWYRQDPGLGLRLIYFSYDVKMKEKGDIPEGYSVSREKKERFSLILESASTNQTSMYLCASSLPGQGGGYNEQFFGPGTRLTVL.

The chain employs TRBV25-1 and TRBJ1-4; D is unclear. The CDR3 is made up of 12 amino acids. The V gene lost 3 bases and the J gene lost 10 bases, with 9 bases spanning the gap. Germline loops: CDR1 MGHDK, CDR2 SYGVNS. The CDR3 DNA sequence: TGTGCCAGCAGTGAGGCAACCGGAAAACTGTTTTTT. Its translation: CASSEATGKLFF. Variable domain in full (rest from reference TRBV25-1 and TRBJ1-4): EADIYQTPRYLVIGTGKKITLECSQTMGHDKMYWYQQDPGMELHLIHYSYGVNSTEKGDLSSESTVSRIRTEHFPLTLESARPSHTSQYLCASSEATGKLFFGSGTQLSVL.

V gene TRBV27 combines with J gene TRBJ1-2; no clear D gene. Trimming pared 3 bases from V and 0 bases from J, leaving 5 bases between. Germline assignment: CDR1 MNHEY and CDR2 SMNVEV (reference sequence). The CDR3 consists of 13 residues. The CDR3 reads CASSFGANYGYTF. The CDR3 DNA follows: TGTGCCAGCAGTTTTGGGGCTAACTATGGCTACACCTTC.

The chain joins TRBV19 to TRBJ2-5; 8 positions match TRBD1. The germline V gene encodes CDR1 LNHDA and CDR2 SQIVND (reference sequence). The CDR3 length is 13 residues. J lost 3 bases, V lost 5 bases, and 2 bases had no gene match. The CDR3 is CASSPTGEETQYF. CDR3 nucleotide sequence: TGTGCCAGTAGTCCGACAGGGGAAGAGACCCAGTACTTC.

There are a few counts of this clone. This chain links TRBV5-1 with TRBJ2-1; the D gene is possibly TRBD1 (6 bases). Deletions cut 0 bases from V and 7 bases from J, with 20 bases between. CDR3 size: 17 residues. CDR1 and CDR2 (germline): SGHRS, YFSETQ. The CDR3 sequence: CASSLGPDRGLGNEQFF. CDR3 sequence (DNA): TGCGCCAGCAGCTTGGGGCCCGATAGGGGGTTAGGGAATGAGCAGTTCTTC.

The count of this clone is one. As DNA, the CDR3 is TGCGCCAGCAGCTGGGGGACAGATTTAATCGGCTACACCTTC. Its protein product is CASSWGTDLIGYTF. This chain uses TRBV5-1 with TRBJ1-2; 7 nucleotides align to TRBD1. The CDR3 is 14 amino acids. The trim removed 3 bases at V and 8 bases at J, leaving 10 bases unmatched. CDR1 and CDR2 from the germline V gene are SGHRS and YFSETQ.

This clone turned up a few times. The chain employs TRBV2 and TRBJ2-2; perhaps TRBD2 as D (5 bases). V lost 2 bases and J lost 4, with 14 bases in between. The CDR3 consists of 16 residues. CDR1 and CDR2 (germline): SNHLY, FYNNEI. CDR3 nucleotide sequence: TGTGCCAGCAGTGAAACGGTGGGAGTTGGCACCGGGGAGCTGTTTTTT. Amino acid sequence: CASSETVGVGTGELFF. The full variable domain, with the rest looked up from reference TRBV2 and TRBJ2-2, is EPEVTQTPSHQVTQMGQEVILRCVPISNHLYFYWYRQILGQKVEFLVSFYNNEISEKSEIFDDQFSVERPDGSNFTLKIRSTKLEDSAMYFCASSETVGVGTGELFFGEGSRLTVL.

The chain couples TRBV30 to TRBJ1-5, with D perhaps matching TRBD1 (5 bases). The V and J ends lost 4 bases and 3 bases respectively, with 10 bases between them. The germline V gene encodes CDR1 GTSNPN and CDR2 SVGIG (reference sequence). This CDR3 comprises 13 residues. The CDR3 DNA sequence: TGTGCCTGGAATAGGGACCCCAATCAGCCCCAGCATTTT. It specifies CAWNRDPNQPQHF.

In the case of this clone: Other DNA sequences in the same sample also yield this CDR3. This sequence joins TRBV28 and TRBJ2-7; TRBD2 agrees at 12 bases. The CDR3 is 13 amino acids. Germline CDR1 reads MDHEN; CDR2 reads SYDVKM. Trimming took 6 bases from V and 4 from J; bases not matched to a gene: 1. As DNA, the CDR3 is TGTGCCAGCAGACTAGCGGGAGGTTACGAGCAGTACTTC. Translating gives CASRLAGGYEQYF.

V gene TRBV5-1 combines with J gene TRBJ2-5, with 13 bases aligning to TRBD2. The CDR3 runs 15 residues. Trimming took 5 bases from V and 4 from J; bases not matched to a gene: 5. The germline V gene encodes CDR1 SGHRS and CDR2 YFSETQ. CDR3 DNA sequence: TGCGCCAGCAGGCCGGGACTAGCGGGAAGAGAGACCCAGTACTTC. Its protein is CASRPGLAGRETQYF.

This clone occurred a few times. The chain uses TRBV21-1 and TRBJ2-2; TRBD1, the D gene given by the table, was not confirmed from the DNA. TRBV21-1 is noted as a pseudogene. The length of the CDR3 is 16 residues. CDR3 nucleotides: TGTGCCAGCAGCAAATTCACAGGGGAATCCGCCGGGGAGCTGTTTTTT. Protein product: CASSKFTGESAGELFF.

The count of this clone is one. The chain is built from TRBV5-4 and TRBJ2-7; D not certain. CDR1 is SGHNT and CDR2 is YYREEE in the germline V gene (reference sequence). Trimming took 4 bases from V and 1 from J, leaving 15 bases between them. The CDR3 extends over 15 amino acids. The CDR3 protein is CASSEYSLPSYEQYF. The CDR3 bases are TGTGCCAGCAGCGAGTATTCCCTACCTTCCTACGAGCAGTACTTC.

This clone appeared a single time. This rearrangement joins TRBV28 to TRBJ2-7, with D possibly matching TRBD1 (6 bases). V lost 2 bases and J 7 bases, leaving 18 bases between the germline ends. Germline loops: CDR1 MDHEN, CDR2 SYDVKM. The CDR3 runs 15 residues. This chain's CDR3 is CASSLAAGDSEEQYF. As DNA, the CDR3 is TGTGCCAGCAGTTTAGCGGCAGGGGATTCTGAGGAGCAGTACTTC.

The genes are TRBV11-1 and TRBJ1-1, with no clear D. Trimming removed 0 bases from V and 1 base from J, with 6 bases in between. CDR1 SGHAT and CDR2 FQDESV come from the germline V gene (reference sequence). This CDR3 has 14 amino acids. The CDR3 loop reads CASSLAAWNTEAFF. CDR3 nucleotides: TGTGCCAGCAGCTTAGCGGCTTGGAACACTGAAGCTTTCTTT.

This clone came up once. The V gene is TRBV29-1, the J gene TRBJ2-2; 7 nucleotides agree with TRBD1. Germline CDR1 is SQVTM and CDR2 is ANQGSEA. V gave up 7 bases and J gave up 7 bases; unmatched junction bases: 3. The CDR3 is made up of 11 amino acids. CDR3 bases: TGCAGCGCCAGGGGGTACGGGGAGCTGTTTTTT. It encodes CSARGYGELFF.

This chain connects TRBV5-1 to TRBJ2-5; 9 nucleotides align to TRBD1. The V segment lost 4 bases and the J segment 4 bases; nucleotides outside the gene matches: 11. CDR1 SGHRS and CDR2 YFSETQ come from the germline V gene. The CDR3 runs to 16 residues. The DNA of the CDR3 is TGCGCCAGCAGCCGTGGTGGGACAGGGAACGGAGAGACCCAGTACTTC. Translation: CASSRGGTGNGETQYF. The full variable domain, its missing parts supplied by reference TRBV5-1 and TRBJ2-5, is KAGVTQTPRYLIKTRGQQVTLSCSPISGHRSVSWYQQTPGQGLQFLFEYFSETQRNKGNFPGRFSGRQFSNSRSEMNVSTLELGDSALYLCASSRGGTGNGETQYFGPGTRLLVL.

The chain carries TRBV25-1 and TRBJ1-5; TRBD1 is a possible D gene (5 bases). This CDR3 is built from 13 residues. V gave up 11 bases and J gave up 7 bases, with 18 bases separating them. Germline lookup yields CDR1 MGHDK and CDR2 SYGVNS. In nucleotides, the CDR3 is TGTGCCTCTAGGCCGGGGGTGGGACAGCCCCAGCATTTT. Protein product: CASRPGVGQPQHF.

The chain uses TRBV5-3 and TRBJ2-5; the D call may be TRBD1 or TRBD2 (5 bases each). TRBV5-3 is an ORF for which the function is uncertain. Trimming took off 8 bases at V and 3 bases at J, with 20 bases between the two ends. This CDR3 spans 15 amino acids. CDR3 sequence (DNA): TGTGCCAGGACGAGGGACCGAACCCTAAAAGAGACCCAGTACTTC. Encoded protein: CARTRDRTLKETQYF.

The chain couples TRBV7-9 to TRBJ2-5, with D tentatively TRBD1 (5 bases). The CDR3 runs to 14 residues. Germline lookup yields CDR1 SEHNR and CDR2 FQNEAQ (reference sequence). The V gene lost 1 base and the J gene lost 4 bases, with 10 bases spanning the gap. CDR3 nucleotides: TGTGCCAGCAGCTTAGTTTGGGGCGCAGAGACCCAGTACTTC. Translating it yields CASSLVWGAETQYF.